The rows below give T cell receptor beta chains drawn from one sample of a study of cytomegalovirus exposure and HLA in healthy donors. TCRdb keeps only in-frame clones here, not all; method: immunoSEQ multiplex PCR. The sample shows 200,000 to 250,000 clones, around 80% of them seen only once. Sequencing was performed on PBMCs. Every receptor here comes from a woman aged 60-70 years in good health and CMV-seropositive. CDR3s include the opening cysteine and the closing phenylalanine or tryptophan. A D gene is named only where the DNA matches it firmly. Clone size, where shown, is once, few, many, or a class for clones that have expanded.

v_gene: TRBV7-9
j_gene: TRBJ1-3
d_gene: -
abundance: -
CDR3nt: TGTGCCAGCAGCTTAGGGCAGGGAAACACCATATATTTT
CDR3aa: CASSLGQGNTIYF

v_gene: TRBV28
j_gene: TRBJ2-5
d_gene: TRBD1
abundance: -
CDR3nt: TGTGCCAGCAGTCTCGGACAGGGAGAGACCCAGTACTTC
CDR3aa: CASSLGQGETQYF

v_gene: TRBV28
j_gene: TRBJ1-2
d_gene: -
abundance: -
CDR3nt: TGTGCCAGCAGCCGGACAGCCTATGGCTACACCTTC
CDR3aa: CASSRTAYGYTF

v_gene: TRBV18
j_gene: TRBJ2-7
d_gene: -
abundance: -
CDR3nt: TGTGCCAGCTCACCACAATCAGACTACGAGCAGTACTTC
CDR3aa: CASSPQSDYEQYF

v_gene: TRBV30
j_gene: TRBJ2-3
d_gene: -
abundance: -
CDR3nt: TGTGCCTGGACGGGTTTCACAGATACGCAGTATTTT
CDR3aa: CAWTGFTDTQYF

v_gene: TRBV28
j_gene: TRBJ2-7
d_gene: -
abundance: -
CDR3nt: TGTGCCAGCAGTTTACCGGGAGCTCCAGGTCGCGAGCAGTACTTC
CDR3aa: CASSLPGAPGREQYF

v_gene: TRBV6-9
j_gene: TRBJ1-6
d_gene: TRBD1
abundance: once
CDR3nt: TGTGCCAGCAGTTATTCAGGGACAGCGGCGAGCTCCTATAATTCACCCCTCCACTTT
CDR3aa: CASSYSGTAASSYNSPLHF

v_gene: TRBV11-2
j_gene: TRBJ2-2
d_gene: -
abundance: -
CDR3nt: TGTGCCAGCAGCCTCACTAGCCCAGGTGCCGGGGAGCTGTTTTTT
CDR3aa: CASSLTSPGAGELFF

v_gene: TRBV4-2
j_gene: TRBJ1-4
d_gene: -
abundance: -
CDR3nt: TGTGCCAGCAGCCAAGGGGAAGGGAGGGTTGAAAAACTGTTTTTT
CDR3aa: CASSQGEGRVEKLFF

v_gene: TRBV2
j_gene: TRBJ2-7
d_gene: TRBD2
abundance: -
CDR3nt: TGTGCCAGCAAACAGTTAGGGACTAGCGGGAGGGGCGAGCAGTACTTC
CDR3aa: CASKQLGTSGRGEQYF

v_gene: TRBV5-1
j_gene: TRBJ1-1
d_gene: -
abundance: -
CDR3nt: TGCGCCAGCAGCTTGGAGGCAGTGAGGACTGAAGCTTTCTTT
CDR3aa: CASSLEAVRTEAFF

v_gene: TRBV7-9
j_gene: TRBJ1-5
d_gene: -
abundance: -
CDR3nt: TGTGCCAGCAGCCCTACCGGGGGGGGCAATCAGCCCCAGCATTTT
CDR3aa: CASSPTGGGNQPQHF

v_gene: TRBV5-6
j_gene: TRBJ2-1
d_gene: -
abundance: -
CDR3nt: TGTGCCAGCAGCGGCCGGGACTCAACCTACAATGAGCAGTTCTTC
CDR3aa: CASSGRDSTYNEQFF

v_gene: TRBV6-6
j_gene: TRBJ2-7
d_gene: TRBD1
abundance: -
CDR3nt: TGTGCCAGCAGATTAGGGACAGGGTCGTCCGAGCAGTACTTC
CDR3aa: CASRLGTGSSEQYF

v_gene: TRBV7-2
j_gene: TRBJ2-5
d_gene: -
abundance: few
CDR3nt: TGTGCCAGCAGCTTTAGACTATCTCAGTACTTC
CDR3aa: CASSFRLSQYF

v_gene: TRBV5-6
j_gene: TRBJ1-2
d_gene: -
abundance: -
CDR3nt: TGTGCCAGCAGCTTGGTGGTGGGGCCCTGGAGTGGCTACACCTTC
CDR3aa: CASSLVVGPWSGYTF

v_gene: TRBV4-3
j_gene: TRBJ2-3
d_gene: -
abundance: -
CDR3nt: TGCGCCAGCAGCCAAGAAGGGGTGGGCACAGATACGCAGTATTTT
CDR3aa: CASSQEGVGTDTQYF

v_gene: TRBV7-9
j_gene: TRBJ2-3
d_gene: TRBD2
abundance: -
CDR3nt: TGTGCCAGCAGCTTCCTAGGACTAGCGGCCACAGATACGCAGTATTTT
CDR3aa: CASSFLGLAATDTQYF

v_gene: TRBV27
j_gene: TRBJ2-1
d_gene: TRBD2
abundance: -
CDR3nt: TGTGCCAGCCGCCTCCTAGCGGGGGGCTCCTACAATGAGCAGTTCTTC
CDR3aa: CASRLLAGGSYNEQFF

v_gene: TRBV5-4
j_gene: TRBJ1-3
d_gene: -
abundance: few
CDR3nt: TGTGCCAGCAGCACAGGACCGTTCTCTGGAAACACCATATATTTT
CDR3aa: CASSTGPFSGNTIYF

v_gene: TRBV6-1
j_gene: TRBJ2-2
d_gene: -
abundance: -
CDR3nt: TGTGCCAGCAGTGAAGCGGGGGGGCTGGACACCGGGGAGCTGTTTTTT
CDR3aa: CASSEAGGLDTGELFF

v_gene: TRBV19
j_gene: TRBJ1-5
d_gene: -
abundance: -
CDR3nt: TGTGCCAGTACGGGCAGGGGAATTCAGCCCCAGCATTTT
CDR3aa: CASTGRGIQPQHF

v_gene: TRBV18
j_gene: TRBJ1-1
d_gene: TRBD1
abundance: once
CDR3nt: TGTGCCAGCTCACCAAAGACAGGGCTCACTGAAGCTTTCTTT
CDR3aa: CASSPKTGLTEAFF

v_gene: TRBV4-1
j_gene: TRBJ2-3
d_gene: TRBD2
abundance: once
CDR3nt: TGCGCCAGCAGCCAAGATATGGGGACTAGCGGAGGGAGGACGCAGTATTTT
CDR3aa: CASSQDMGTSGGRTQYF